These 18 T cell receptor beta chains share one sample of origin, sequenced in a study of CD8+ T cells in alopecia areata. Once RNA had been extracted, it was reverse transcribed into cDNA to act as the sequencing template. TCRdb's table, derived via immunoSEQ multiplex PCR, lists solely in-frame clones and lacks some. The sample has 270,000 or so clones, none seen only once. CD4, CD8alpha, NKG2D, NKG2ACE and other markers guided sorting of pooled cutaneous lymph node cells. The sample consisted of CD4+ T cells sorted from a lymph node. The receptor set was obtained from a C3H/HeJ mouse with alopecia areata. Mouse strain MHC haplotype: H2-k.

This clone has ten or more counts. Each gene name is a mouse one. The sequenced CDR3 bases are TGCACCTGCAGTGCTCCGACAGGGCCCTATGCT. Protein: CTCSAPTGPYA. The CDR3 in full is CTCSAPTGPYAEQFF. The V call is TRBV1, the J call TRBJ2-1, with 7 bases identical to TRBD1. The read falls 4 residues short of the CDR3 end, and the missing part is taken from the germline J gene. The CDR3 has 15 residues. Germline lookup yields CDR1 NSQYPW and CDR2 LRSPGD (reference sequence). Losses at the gene ends were 3 bases for V and 3 bases for J; bases not matched to a gene: 5.

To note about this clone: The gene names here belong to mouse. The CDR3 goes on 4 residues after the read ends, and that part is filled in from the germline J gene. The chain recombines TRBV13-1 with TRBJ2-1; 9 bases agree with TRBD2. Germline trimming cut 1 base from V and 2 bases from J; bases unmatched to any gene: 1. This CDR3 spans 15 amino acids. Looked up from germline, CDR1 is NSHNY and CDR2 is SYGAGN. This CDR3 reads CASSDRLGDYAEQFF. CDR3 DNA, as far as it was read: TGTGCCAGCAGTGATCGACTGGGGGACTATGCT.

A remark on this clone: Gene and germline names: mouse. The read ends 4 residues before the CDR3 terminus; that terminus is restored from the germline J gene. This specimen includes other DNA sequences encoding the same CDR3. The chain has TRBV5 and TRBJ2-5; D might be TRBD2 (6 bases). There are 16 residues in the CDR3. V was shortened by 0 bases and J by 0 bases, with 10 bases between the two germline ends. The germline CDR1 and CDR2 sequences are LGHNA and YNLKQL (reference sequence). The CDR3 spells CASSQDRGVNQDTQYF. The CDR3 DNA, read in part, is TGTGCCAGCAGCCAAGATCGGGGGGTTAACCAAGAC.

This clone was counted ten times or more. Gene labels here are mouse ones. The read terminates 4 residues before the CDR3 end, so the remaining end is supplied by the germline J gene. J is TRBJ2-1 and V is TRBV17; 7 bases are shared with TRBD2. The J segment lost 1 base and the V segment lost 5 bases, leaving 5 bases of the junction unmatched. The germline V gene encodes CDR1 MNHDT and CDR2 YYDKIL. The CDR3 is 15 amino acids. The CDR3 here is CASSAPGGNYAEQFF. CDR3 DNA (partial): TGTGCTAGCAGTGCCCCGGGGGGGAACTATGCT.

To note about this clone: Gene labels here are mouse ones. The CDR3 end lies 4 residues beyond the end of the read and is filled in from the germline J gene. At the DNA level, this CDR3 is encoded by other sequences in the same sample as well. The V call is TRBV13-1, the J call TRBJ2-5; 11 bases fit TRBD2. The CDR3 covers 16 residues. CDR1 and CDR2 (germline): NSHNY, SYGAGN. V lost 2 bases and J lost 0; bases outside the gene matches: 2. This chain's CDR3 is CASSEGLGDNQDTQYF. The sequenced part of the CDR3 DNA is TGTGCCAGCAGTGAGGGACTGGGGGATAACCAAGAC.

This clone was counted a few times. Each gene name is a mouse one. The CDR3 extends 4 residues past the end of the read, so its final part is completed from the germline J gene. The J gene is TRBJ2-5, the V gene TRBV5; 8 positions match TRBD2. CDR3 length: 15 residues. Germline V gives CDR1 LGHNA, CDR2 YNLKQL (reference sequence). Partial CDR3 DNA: TGTGCCAGCAGCCTCGGGACTGGAGGGGGGGAC. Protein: CASSLGTGGGD. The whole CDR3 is CASSLGTGGGDTQYF.

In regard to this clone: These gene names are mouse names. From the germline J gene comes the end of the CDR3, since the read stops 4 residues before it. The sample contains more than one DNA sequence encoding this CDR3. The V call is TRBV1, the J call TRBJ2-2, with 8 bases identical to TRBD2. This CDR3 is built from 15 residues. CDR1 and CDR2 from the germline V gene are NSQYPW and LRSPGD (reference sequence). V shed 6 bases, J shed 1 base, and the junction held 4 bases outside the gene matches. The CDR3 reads CTCSGLGGNTGQLYF. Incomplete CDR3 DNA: TGCACCTGCAGCGGACTGGGAGGAAACACCGGG.

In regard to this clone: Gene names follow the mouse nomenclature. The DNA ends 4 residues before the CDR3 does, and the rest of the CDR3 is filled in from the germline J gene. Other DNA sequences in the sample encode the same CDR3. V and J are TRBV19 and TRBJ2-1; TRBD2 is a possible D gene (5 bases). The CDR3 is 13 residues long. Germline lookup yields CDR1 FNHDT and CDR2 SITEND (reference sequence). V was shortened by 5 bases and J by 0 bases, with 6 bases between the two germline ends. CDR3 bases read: TGTGCCAGCAGACTGGATAACTATGCT. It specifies CASRLDNYA. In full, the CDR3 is CASRLDNYAEQFF.

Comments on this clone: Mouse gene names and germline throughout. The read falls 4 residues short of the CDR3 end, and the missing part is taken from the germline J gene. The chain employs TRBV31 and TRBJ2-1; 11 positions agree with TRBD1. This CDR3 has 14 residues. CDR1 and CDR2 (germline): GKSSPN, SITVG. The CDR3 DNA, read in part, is TGTGCCTGGAGTGGACAGGGGGCGAGGGCT. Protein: CAWSGQGARA. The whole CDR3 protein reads CAWSGQGARAEQFF.

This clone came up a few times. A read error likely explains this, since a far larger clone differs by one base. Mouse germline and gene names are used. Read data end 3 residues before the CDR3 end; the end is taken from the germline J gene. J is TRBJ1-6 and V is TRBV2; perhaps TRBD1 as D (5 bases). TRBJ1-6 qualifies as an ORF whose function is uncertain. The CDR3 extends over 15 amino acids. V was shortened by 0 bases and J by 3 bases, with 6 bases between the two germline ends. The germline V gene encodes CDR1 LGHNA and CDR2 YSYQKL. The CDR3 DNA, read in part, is TGTGCCAGCAGCCAAGACCAGGGCTATAATTCGCCC. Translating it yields CASSQDQGYNSP. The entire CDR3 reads CASSQDQGYNSPLYF.

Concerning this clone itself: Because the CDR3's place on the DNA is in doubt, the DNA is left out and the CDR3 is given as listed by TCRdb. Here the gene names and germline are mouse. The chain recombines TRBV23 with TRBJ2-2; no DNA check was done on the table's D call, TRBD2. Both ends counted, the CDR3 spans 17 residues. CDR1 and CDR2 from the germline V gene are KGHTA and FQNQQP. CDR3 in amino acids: CAPAVNRGAANTGQLYF.

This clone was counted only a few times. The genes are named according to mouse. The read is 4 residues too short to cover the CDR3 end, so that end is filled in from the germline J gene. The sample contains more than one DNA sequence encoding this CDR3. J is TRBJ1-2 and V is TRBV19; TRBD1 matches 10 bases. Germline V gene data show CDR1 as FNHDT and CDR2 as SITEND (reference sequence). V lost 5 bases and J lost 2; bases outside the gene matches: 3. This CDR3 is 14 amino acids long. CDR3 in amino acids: CASSRGQGNSDYTF. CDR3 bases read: TGTGCCAGCAGCAGGGGACAGGGGAACTCC.

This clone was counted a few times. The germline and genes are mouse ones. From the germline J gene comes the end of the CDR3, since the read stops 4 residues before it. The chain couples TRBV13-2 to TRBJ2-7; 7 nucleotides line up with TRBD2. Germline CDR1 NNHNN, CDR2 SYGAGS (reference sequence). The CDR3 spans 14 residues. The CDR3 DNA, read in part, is TGTGCCAGCGGTGGGGTTGGGGGGAGGTAT. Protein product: CASGGVGGRY. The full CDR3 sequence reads CASGGVGGRYEQYF.

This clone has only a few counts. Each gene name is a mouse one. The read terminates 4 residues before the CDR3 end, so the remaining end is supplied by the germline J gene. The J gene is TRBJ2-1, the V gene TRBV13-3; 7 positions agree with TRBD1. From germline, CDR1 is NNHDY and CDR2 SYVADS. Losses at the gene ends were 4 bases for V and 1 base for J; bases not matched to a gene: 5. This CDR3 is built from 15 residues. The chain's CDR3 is CASSRTTGNYAEQFF. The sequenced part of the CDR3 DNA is TGTGCCAGCAGTCGCACGACAGGGAACTATGCT.

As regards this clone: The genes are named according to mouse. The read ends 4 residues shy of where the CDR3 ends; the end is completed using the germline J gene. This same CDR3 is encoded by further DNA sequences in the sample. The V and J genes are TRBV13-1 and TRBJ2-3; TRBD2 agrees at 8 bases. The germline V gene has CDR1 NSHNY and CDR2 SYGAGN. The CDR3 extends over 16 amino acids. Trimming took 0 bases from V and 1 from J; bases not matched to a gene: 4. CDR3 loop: CASSDARGGRAETLYF. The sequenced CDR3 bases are TGTGCCAGCAGTGATGCTCGGGGGGGGCGTGCAGAA.

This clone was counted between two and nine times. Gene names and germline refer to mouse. The CDR3 bases that were read are TGTGCCAGCGGACAGGGGGCAAACACCGGG. This sequence encodes CASGQGANTG. The CDR3 in full is CASGQGANTGQLYF. The chain employs TRBV13-3 and TRBJ2-2, with 10 bases aligning to TRBD1. The CDR3 end falls 4 residues outside the read, so it is completed with the germline J gene. With V trimmed by 7 bases and J by 0 bases, 0 bases remained unmatched. Germline V lookup: CDR1 NNHDY, CDR2 SYVADS. The CDR3 consists of 14 residues.

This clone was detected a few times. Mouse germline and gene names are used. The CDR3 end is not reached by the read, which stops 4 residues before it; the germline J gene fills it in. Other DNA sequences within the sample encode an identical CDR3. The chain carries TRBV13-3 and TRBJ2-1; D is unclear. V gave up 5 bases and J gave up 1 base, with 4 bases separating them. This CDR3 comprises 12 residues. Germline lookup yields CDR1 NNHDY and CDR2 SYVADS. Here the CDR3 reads CASRQNYAEQFF. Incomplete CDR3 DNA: TGTGCCAGCAGACAGAACTATGCT.

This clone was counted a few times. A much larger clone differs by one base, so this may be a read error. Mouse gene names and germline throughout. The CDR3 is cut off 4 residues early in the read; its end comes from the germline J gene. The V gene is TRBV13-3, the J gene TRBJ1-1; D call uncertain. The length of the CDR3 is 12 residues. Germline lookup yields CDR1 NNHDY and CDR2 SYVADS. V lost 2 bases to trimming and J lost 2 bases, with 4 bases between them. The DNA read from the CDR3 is TGTGCCAGCAGTGACAGCAACACA. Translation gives CASSDSNT. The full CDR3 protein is CASSDSNTEVFF.